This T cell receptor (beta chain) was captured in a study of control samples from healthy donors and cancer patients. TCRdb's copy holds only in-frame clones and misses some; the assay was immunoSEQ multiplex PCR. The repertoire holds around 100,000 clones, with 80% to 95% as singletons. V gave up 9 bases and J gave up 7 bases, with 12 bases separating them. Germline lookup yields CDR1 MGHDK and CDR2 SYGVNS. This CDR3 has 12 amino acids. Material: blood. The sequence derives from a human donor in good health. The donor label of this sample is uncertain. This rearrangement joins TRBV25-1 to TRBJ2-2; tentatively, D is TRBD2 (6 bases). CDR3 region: CASTGVVGELFF. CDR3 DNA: TGTGCCAGTACGGGAGTTGTCGGGGAGCTGTTTTTT.